Listed below are T cell receptor beta chains from one sample, sequenced in a study of T-cell reconstitution after alpha-beta-depleted transplantation in children. TCRdb re-derived calls from the PCR reads in MiXCR, one entry per CDR3 protein. Of some 200,000 distinct CDR3 sequences listed, about 8.4% are singletons. Specimen: PBMCs, mostly from graft donor cells, collected 360 days after TCRalphabeta/CD19-depleted stem cell transplant. Source of these receptors: a male patient between 2 and 15 years old who had a stem cell transplant for acute myeloid leukemia, so the T cells may come from the graft donor. CDR3s include the opening cysteine and the closing phenylalanine or tryptophan. Fields, in order: V gene, D gene, clone size, J gene, CDR3 DNA, CDR3 protein. D genes are given only for firm matches. The size entry is marked missing in some rows and otherwise reads once, few, many or a size class.

v_call: TRBV20-1; d_call: .; clone_size: many; j_call: TRBJ1-3; cdr3_nt: TGCAGTGCACGGACAGCCTCTGGAAACACCATATATTTT; cdr3_aa: CSARTASGNTIYF
v_call: TRBV20-1; d_call: .; clone_size: .; j_call: TRBJ2-3; cdr3_nt: TGCAGTGCTAGAAGGGCTAGTCCAGATACGCAGTATTTT; cdr3_aa: CSARRASPDTQYF
v_call: TRBV20-1; d_call: .; clone_size: many; j_call: TRBJ1-5; cdr3_nt: TGCAGTGCTAGAGGGGCCTCAGGGCGTCAGCCCCAGCATTTT; cdr3_aa: CSARGASGRQPQHF
v_call: TRBV10-3; d_call: .; clone_size: few; j_call: TRBJ1-2; cdr3_nt: TGTGCCATCAGTGAGACAGGGACCTATGGCTACACCTTC; cdr3_aa: CAISETGTYGYTF
v_call: TRBV9; d_call: .; clone_size: many; j_call: TRBJ2-5; cdr3_nt: TGTGCCAGCAGCGTACTCGGGGTTCAGTCAGAGACCCAGTACTTC; cdr3_aa: CASSVLGVQSETQYF
v_call: TRBV7-9; d_call: .; clone_size: few; j_call: TRBJ2-7; cdr3_nt: TGTGCCAGCAGCCCTCAACCTCCAGGGTACGACGAGCAGTACTTC; cdr3_aa: CASSPQPPGYDEQYF
v_call: TRBV12-3/TRBV12-4; d_call: TRBD1; clone_size: many; j_call: TRBJ2-3; cdr3_nt: TGTGCCAGCAGTAACCTAGGGACAGATCAGCAGTATTTT; cdr3_aa: CASSNLGTDQQYF
v_call: TRBV9; d_call: TRBD2; clone_size: .; j_call: TRBJ2-1; cdr3_nt: TGTGCCAGCGAAAAGGGAAGGGGCGGGAGTGCCTACAATGAGCAGTTCTTC; cdr3_aa: CASEKGRGGSAYNEQFF
v_call: TRBV12-5; d_call: TRBD2; clone_size: few; j_call: TRBJ2-2; cdr3_nt: TGTGCTAGTGGTTTGGAACGGAGCGGGAAAACGGGCACCGGGGAGCTGTTTTTT; cdr3_aa: CASGLERSGKTGTGELFF
v_call: TRBV12-3/TRBV12-4; d_call: TRBD2; clone_size: .; j_call: TRBJ2-3; cdr3_nt: TGTGCCAGCAGTCTTAGCGGGGGAGTAGATACGCAGTATTTT; cdr3_aa: CASSLSGGVDTQYF
v_call: TRBV12-3/TRBV12-4; d_call: .; clone_size: few; j_call: TRBJ2-7; cdr3_nt: TGTGCCAGCAGTTTACGGGGCCGCTACGAGCAGTACTTC; cdr3_aa: CASSLRGRYEQYF
v_call: TRBV4-3; d_call: TRBD2; clone_size: .; j_call: TRBJ2-7; cdr3_nt: TGCGCCAGCAGCCAAGATCACCTCCCTAGCGGGAGTTACGAGCAGTACTTC; cdr3_aa: CASSQDHLPSGSYEQYF
v_call: TRBV10-3; d_call: .; clone_size: many; j_call: TRBJ2-7; cdr3_nt: TGTGCCATCGGGGGTGTGGACGAGCAGTACTTC; cdr3_aa: CAIGGVDEQYF
v_call: TRBV6-5; d_call: .; clone_size: few; j_call: TRBJ1-1; cdr3_nt: TGTGCCAGCAGGAAAGGACGGCTTGAAGCTTTCTTT; cdr3_aa: CASRKGRLEAFF
v_call: TRBV27; d_call: .; clone_size: many; j_call: TRBJ1-1; cdr3_nt: TGTGCCAGCAGTTTTTATTGGAACACTGAAGCTTTCTTT; cdr3_aa: CASSFYWNTEAFF
v_call: TRBV7-9; d_call: TRBD1; clone_size: .; j_call: TRBJ2-3; cdr3_nt: TGTGCCAGCAGCTTATGGATGGGACAGGGAGTCGGGGATACGCAGTATTTT; cdr3_aa: CASSLWMGQGVGDTQYF